This entry concerns a single TCR beta chain. The antigen is unknown. One entry per CDR3 protein, called by TCRdb with MiXCR from the RT-PCR reads. Seen here are roughly 460,000 distinct CDR3 sequences, around 9.9% observed once, and the top ten hold 9.5% to 15%. This sample is part of a study of response to subunit inactivated influenza vaccine. Findings of the study overall: There was a suggestion from the authors that each seasonal influenza vaccination recruits few new T cells.

Trimming removed 6 bases from V and 2 bases from J; junction bases left unmatched: 6. The germline gives CDR1 MNHNS, CDR2 SASEGT. The CDR3 is 14 residues long. Sample: PBMCs from blood, taken about 6 weeks after vaccination. This clonotype originated in a middle-aged man who received an inactivated influenza vaccine. The chain is built from TRBV6-1 and TRBJ2-5, with 7 bases aligning to TRBD2. The DNA for the CDR3 is TGTGCCAGCAGAAAGGAAGCGGGGCAAGAGACCCAGTACTTC. Amino acid sequence: CASRKEAGQETQYF.